This is a list of T cell receptor beta chains from one sample in a study of identical twins. One entry per CDR3 protein results from TCRdb running MiXCR on the 5' RACE reads. The sample includes hundreds of thousands of distinct CDR3 sequences, about 8.9% seen only once; the top ten take over 2%. These same records also appear under a second study, on yellow fever vaccine responses in identical twins.

Source material: memory (CD45RO+) T cells sorted from blood. The receptors were gathered from a woman between 18 and 30 years old in good health. CDR3s include the opening cysteine and the closing phenylalanine or tryptophan. The D gene is left open where the match is weak. A clone size is listed for some rows: how often the clone was seen (once, few, many), or a class if it is expanded.

len: 17
v_gene: TRBV5-1
j_gene: TRBJ2-3
abundance: many
d_gene: TRBD2
CDR3aa: CASSFRGGLAVTDTQYF
CDR3nt: TGCGCCAGCAGCTTCCGGGGGGGACTAGCGGTCACAGATACGCAGTATTTT

len: 16
v_gene: TRBV6-1
j_gene: TRBJ2-7
abundance: few
d_gene: -
CDR3aa: CASSGGDTGRSYEQYF
CDR3nt: TGTGCCAGCAGTGGGGGAGATACGGGACGCTCCTACGAGCAGTACTTC

len: 15
v_gene: TRBV10-1
j_gene: TRBJ2-1
abundance: many
d_gene: TRBD2
CDR3aa: CASSDAGLVNNEQFF
CDR3nt: TGCGCCAGCAGTGATGCAGGACTAGTGAACAATGAGCAGTTCTTC

len: 15
v_gene: TRBV6-1
j_gene: TRBJ2-5
abundance: -
d_gene: -
CDR3aa: CASSEVPKEGETQYF
CDR3nt: TGTGCCAGCAGTGAAGTGCCTAAAGAGGGGGAGACCCAGTACTTC

len: 17
v_gene: TRBV5-6
j_gene: TRBJ2-5
abundance: many
d_gene: TRBD2
CDR3aa: CASSTPGLAGGQETQYF
CDR3nt: TGTGCCAGCAGCACCCCGGGGCTAGCGGGAGGCCAAGAGACCCAGTACTTC

len: 15
v_gene: TRBV4-1
j_gene: TRBJ2-5
abundance: few
d_gene: TRBD2
CDR3aa: CASSQGAGERVAQYF
CDR3nt: TGCGCCAGCAGCCAAGGAGCGGGGGAACGTGTCGCCCAGTACTTC

len: 14
v_gene: TRBV24-1
j_gene: TRBJ2-3
abundance: -
d_gene: TRBD2
CDR3aa: CATSRDYTTDTQYF
CDR3nt: TGTGCCACCAGCCGGGACTATACCACAGATACGCAGTATTTT

len: 16
v_gene: TRBV19
j_gene: TRBJ2-1
abundance: -
d_gene: TRBD2
CDR3aa: CASSIDASGYYNEQFF
CDR3nt: TGTGCCAGTAGTATAGATGCTAGCGGGTACTACAATGAGCAGTTCTTC

len: 13
v_gene: TRBV7-9
j_gene: TRBJ2-5
abundance: -
d_gene: -
CDR3aa: CASSAGTGETQYF
CDR3nt: TGTGCCAGCAGCGCCGGGACGGGGGAGACCCAGTACTTC

len: 15
v_gene: TRBV29-1
j_gene: TRBJ2-5
abundance: -
d_gene: TRBD1
CDR3aa: CSVARGTGPGETQYF
CDR3nt: TGCAGCGTCGCCCGAGGGACAGGGCCGGGGGAGACCCAGTACTTC

len: 13
v_gene: TRBV11-1
j_gene: TRBJ2-5
abundance: many
d_gene: -
CDR3aa: CASRSGKKETQYF
CDR3nt: TGTGCCAGCAGATCCGGGAAAAAAGAGACCCAGTACTTC

len: 14
v_gene: TRBV6-1
j_gene: TRBJ1-1
abundance: few
d_gene: -
CDR3aa: CASRQRTGWTEAFF
CDR3nt: TGTGCCAGCAGACAGCGTACAGGGTGGACTGAAGCTTTCTTT

len: 13
v_gene: TRBV18
j_gene: TRBJ2-1
abundance: -
d_gene: -
CDR3aa: CASSQRWLNEQFF
CDR3nt: TGTGCCAGCTCACAGAGATGGCTCAATGAGCAGTTCTTC

len: 16
v_gene: TRBV12-3/TRBV12-4
j_gene: TRBJ2-7
abundance: many
d_gene: -
CDR3aa: CASSLGLAGQDHEQYF
CDR3nt: TGTGCCAGCAGTTTAGGTCTAGCGGGACAGGACCACGAGCAGTACTTC

len: 14
v_gene: TRBV20-1
j_gene: TRBJ1-1
abundance: many
d_gene: -
CDR3aa: CSARKDSLLTEAFF
CDR3nt: TGCAGTGCTAGGAAAGACAGCTTGCTCACTGAAGCTTTCTTT

len: 12
v_gene: TRBV12-5
j_gene: TRBJ2-7
abundance: few
d_gene: -
CDR3aa: CASGRDTYEQYF
CDR3nt: TGTGCTAGTGGCCGGGACACCTACGAGCAGTACTTC

len: 14
v_gene: TRBV9
j_gene: TRBJ2-5
abundance: many
d_gene: TRBD2
CDR3aa: CASSVVASGETQYF
CDR3nt: TGTGCCAGCAGCGTAGTGGCTAGCGGTGAGACCCAGTACTTC

len: 16
v_gene: TRBV7-8
j_gene: TRBJ1-1
abundance: -
d_gene: TRBD1
CDR3aa: CASSLGEGARNTEAFF
CDR3nt: TGTGCCAGCAGCTTAGGGGAGGGGGCGCGGAACACTGAAGCTTTCTTT

len: 17
v_gene: TRBV4-2
j_gene: TRBJ2-3
abundance: -
d_gene: TRBD2
CDR3aa: CASSQDLTSGSRDTQYF
CDR3nt: TGTGCCAGCAGCCAAGATTTGACTAGCGGGAGCAGGGATACGCAGTATTTT

len: 18
v_gene: TRBV13
j_gene: TRBJ2-2
abundance: many
d_gene: TRBD1
CDR3aa: CASSLISEQGTNTGELFF
CDR3nt: TGTGCCAGCAGCTTAATTTCAGAACAGGGGACGAACACCGGGGAGCTGTTTTTT

len: 17
v_gene: TRBV3-1
j_gene: TRBJ2-3
abundance: -
d_gene: TRBD2
CDR3aa: CASSGGRGTRGTDTQYF
CDR3nt: TGTGCCAGCAGCGGTGGAAGGGGGACTAGGGGCACAGATACGCAGTATTTT

len: 17
v_gene: TRBV10-3
j_gene: TRBJ2-7
abundance: -
d_gene: TRBD2
CDR3aa: CAISPSRGREGLGEQYF
CDR3nt: TGTGCCATCAGCCCCTCGCGGGGGCGGGAGGGTTTGGGCGAGCAGTACTTC

len: 13
v_gene: TRBV3-1
j_gene: TRBJ1-1
abundance: few
d_gene: -
CDR3aa: CASSQGERGRRVF
CDR3nt: TGTGCCAGCAGCCAAGGAGAGCGAGGGCGGAGGGTCTTT

len: 14
v_gene: TRBV7-2
j_gene: TRBJ2-5
abundance: -
d_gene: -
CDR3aa: CASSLAGIGETQYF
CDR3nt: TGTGCCAGCAGCTTAGCGGGTATAGGGGAGACCCAGTACTTC

len: 12
v_gene: TRBV6-5
j_gene: TRBJ1-2
abundance: few
d_gene: -
CDR3aa: CASSNEWWGYTF
CDR3nt: TGTGCCAGCAGCAACGAGTGGTGGGGCTACACCTTC

len: 13
v_gene: TRBV20-1
j_gene: TRBJ1-6
abundance: many
d_gene: -
CDR3aa: CSARDIPNSPLHF
CDR3nt: TGCAGTGCTAGAGACATACCCAACTCACCCCTCCACTTT

len: 14
v_gene: TRBV28
j_gene: TRBJ2-4
abundance: -
d_gene: TRBD2
CDR3aa: CASSQKYGGDIQYF
CDR3nt: TGTGCCAGCAGTCAGAAGTATGGGGGGGACATTCAGTACTTC

len: 15
v_gene: TRBV28
j_gene: TRBJ2-4
abundance: few
d_gene: -
CDR3aa: CASSSRREMENIQYF
CDR3nt: TGTGCCAGCAGTTCCCGCAGGGAAATGGAAAACATTCAGTACTTC

len: 14
v_gene: TRBV20-1
j_gene: TRBJ2-3
abundance: many
d_gene: TRBD2
CDR3aa: CSAQLAGVTDTQYF
CDR3nt: TGCAGTGCCCAACTAGCGGGGGTTACAGATACGCAGTATTTT

len: 14
v_gene: TRBV5-5
j_gene: TRBJ2-7
abundance: few
d_gene: -
CDR3aa: CASSFQPVLYEQYF
CDR3nt: TGTGCCAGCAGCTTCCAGCCAGTCCTCTACGAGCAGTACTTC

len: 15
v_gene: TRBV7-2
j_gene: TRBJ2-1
abundance: few
d_gene: TRBD2
CDR3aa: CASSLEGLVIGRQFF
CDR3nt: TGTGCCAGCAGCTTAGAGGGACTAGTTATAGGTAGGCAGTTCTTC

len: 13
v_gene: TRBV20-1
j_gene: TRBJ2-5
abundance: -
d_gene: -
CDR3aa: CSARDNLGETQYF
CDR3nt: TGCAGTGCTAGGGATAACCTAGGAGAGACCCAGTACTTC

len: 14
v_gene: TRBV12-3/TRBV12-4
j_gene: TRBJ1-2
abundance: many
d_gene: TRBD1
CDR3aa: CASSNRGESYGYTF
CDR3nt: TGTGCCAGCAGTAACAGGGGCGAGTCCTATGGCTACACCTTC

len: 20
v_gene: TRBV2
j_gene: TRBJ2-3
abundance: -
d_gene: TRBD2
CDR3aa: CASSVPRPTSGNMGTDTQYF
CDR3nt: TGTGCCAGCAGTGTACCGCGCCCCACTAGCGGGAATATGGGCACAGATACGCAGTATTTT

len: 16
v_gene: TRBV18
j_gene: TRBJ1-5
abundance: -
d_gene: TRBD1
CDR3aa: CASSPPGQLLGQPQHF
CDR3nt: TGTGCCAGCTCACCACCGGGACAGCTTTTAGGTCAGCCCCAGCATTTT

len: 15
v_gene: TRBV12-3/TRBV12-4
j_gene: TRBJ2-6
abundance: -
d_gene: -
CDR3aa: CASSLGLSGANVLTF
CDR3nt: TGTGCCAGCAGTTTGGGGCTCTCTGGGGCCAACGTCCTGACTTTC

len: 15
v_gene: TRBV9
j_gene: TRBJ2-5
abundance: many
d_gene: -
CDR3aa: CASSVTSGPQETQYF
CDR3nt: TGTGCCAGCAGCGTGACCAGCGGGCCACAAGAGACCCAGTACTTC

len: 17
v_gene: TRBV12-3/TRBV12-4
j_gene: TRBJ2-2
abundance: many
d_gene: TRBD2
CDR3aa: CASSLWVAGMNTGELFF
CDR3nt: TGTGCCAGCAGTTTATGGGTAGCGGGAATGAACACCGGGGAGCTGTTTTTT

len: 12
v_gene: TRBV7-2
j_gene: TRBJ2-2
abundance: -
d_gene: -
CDR3aa: CASSPRGGELFF
CDR3nt: TGTGCCAGCAGCCCCAGGGGTGGGGAGCTGTTTTTT

len: 15
v_gene: TRBV9
j_gene: TRBJ2-1
abundance: few
d_gene: -
CDR3aa: CASSVVAGSWNEQFF
CDR3nt: TGTGCCAGCAGCGTAGTGGCAGGTTCGTGGAATGAGCAGTTCTTC

len: 17
v_gene: TRBV12-3/TRBV12-4
j_gene: TRBJ2-1
abundance: -
d_gene: TRBD1
CDR3aa: CASSLRTGGLSYNEQFF
CDR3nt: TGTGCCAGCAGTTTACGCACAGGGGGTCTATCCTACAATGAGCAGTTCTTC

len: 13
v_gene: TRBV15
j_gene: TRBJ2-4
abundance: -
d_gene: -
CDR3aa: CATSTRAKNIQYF
CDR3nt: TGTGCCACTTCTACCCGTGCCAAAAACATTCAGTACTTC

len: 13
v_gene: TRBV5-1
j_gene: TRBJ1-1
abundance: many
d_gene: TRBD1
CDR3aa: CASRRDRGTEAFF
CDR3nt: TGCGCCAGCAGGCGGGACAGGGGAACTGAAGCTTTCTTT

len: 9
v_gene: TRBV20-1
j_gene: TRBJ2-1
abundance: few
d_gene: -
CDR3aa: CSTSGLAIF
CDR3nt: -

len: 17
v_gene: TRBV7-2
j_gene: TRBJ2-3
abundance: -
d_gene: TRBD2
CDR3aa: CASSLRGLAGGTDTQYF
CDR3nt: TGTGCCAGCAGCTTACGAGGGCTAGCGGGGGGAACAGATACGCAGTATTTT

len: 16
v_gene: TRBV20-1
j_gene: TRBJ2-5
abundance: -
d_gene: -
CDR3aa: CSARDPEAPSQETQYF
CDR3nt: TGCAGTGCTAGAGATCCGGAAGCCCCGTCCCAAGAGACCCAGTACTTC

len: 15
v_gene: TRBV7-2
j_gene: TRBJ2-1
abundance: many
d_gene: TRBD2
CDR3aa: CASSQRASGRYEQFF
CDR3nt: TGTGCCAGCAGCCAAAGGGCTAGCGGGAGATATGAGCAGTTCTTC

len: 20
v_gene: TRBV7-6
j_gene: TRBJ1-1
abundance: many
d_gene: TRBD1
CDR3aa: CASSLSPMGFGTGGMAEAFF
CDR3nt: TGTGCCAGCAGCTTAAGCCCTATGGGATTTGGCACAGGGGGCATGGCTGAAGCTTTCTTT

len: 16
v_gene: TRBV25-1
j_gene: TRBJ1-6
abundance: -
d_gene: -
CDR3aa: CASEPQPGAPFSPLHF
CDR3nt: TGTGCCAGCGAACCGCAGCCGGGGGCCCCTTTTTCACCCCTCCACTTT

len: 13
v_gene: TRBV5-1
j_gene: TRBJ1-1
abundance: many
d_gene: -
CDR3aa: CASRIQGNTEAFF
CDR3nt: TGCGCCAGCAGGATACAGGGGAACACTGAAGCTTTCTTT

len: 14
v_gene: TRBV12-3/TRBV12-4
j_gene: TRBJ2-7
abundance: many
d_gene: TRBD2
CDR3aa: CASSEAGRYYEQYF
CDR3nt: TGTGCCAGCAGCGAAGCGGGAAGATACTACGAGCAGTACTTC

len: 16
v_gene: TRBV6-2/TRBV6-3
j_gene: TRBJ2-1
abundance: -
d_gene: TRBD2
CDR3aa: CASTSSGRTRSNEQFF
CDR3nt: TGTGCCAGCACCTCATCAGGTCGGACTAGGTCCAATGAGCAGTTCTTC

len: 15
v_gene: TRBV12-3/TRBV12-4
j_gene: TRBJ2-2
abundance: few
d_gene: TRBD2
CDR3aa: CASRRASGRDGELFF
CDR3nt: TGTGCCAGCAGACGGGCTAGCGGGAGGGACGGGGAGCTGTTTTTT